One sample yielded the 17 T cell receptor beta chains listed below, sequenced in a study of T cell repertoires in cytomegalovirus infection. Using its own MiXCR run on the reads, TCRdb lists one record per CDR3 protein. The sample has about 770,000 distinct CDR3 sequences; 29% are singletons. These receptors have no known antigen. The sequences come from cultured CD8+ T cells from PBMCs, collected from culture after CMV antigen stimulation. These receptors all stem from a human donor in good health (CMV status not recorded). Some clones in this sample may be carry-over from other donors' samples.

Only a few counts were recorded for this clonotype. The rearrangement uses TRBV6-5 and TRBJ2-2, with TRBD2 matching over 11 bases. V shed 0 bases, J shed 4 bases, and the junction held 7 bases outside the gene matches. The CDR3 is 18 residues long. Germline CDR1 and CDR2: MNHEY and SVGAGI. The CDR3 reads CASSYSASGGTSTGELFF. CDR3 DNA: TGTGCCAGCAGTTACTCGGCTAGCGGGGGGACCAGCACCGGGGAGCTGTTTTTT.

The chain links TRBV6-6 to TRBJ1-5; D is possibly TRBD1 (6 bases). Trimming cost V 4 bases and J 5 bases, with 15 bases left between them. CDR3 length equals 15 residues. Germline V lookup: CDR1 MNHNY, CDR2 SVGAGI (reference sequence). CDR3 DNA sequence: TGTGCCAGCAGTTCCTTTCAGGACAGTCATCAGCCCCAGCATTTT. It encodes CASSSFQDSHQPQHF.

V and J are TRBV12-3 or TRBV12-4 and TRBJ2-3; 8 nucleotides match TRBD2. Trimming took 5 bases from V and 5 from J; bases not matched to a gene: 21. This CDR3 comprises 19 residues. The chain's CDR3 is CASSEPGLGRPIRLDTQYF. CDR3 nucleotides: TGTGCCAGCAGTGAACCGGGACTAGGACGTCCTATTCGGCTAGATACGCAGTATTTT.

This clonotype was seen repeatedly, ten times or more. The gene calls are TRBV29-1 and TRBJ2-4; D is possibly TRBD1 (5 bases). Germline V CDR1 and CDR2: SQVTM, ANQGSEA. Trimming stripped 6 bases from V and 2 bases from J, with 23 bases between. The CDR3 has 17 amino acids. Here the CDR3 reads CSVWGSVTSRTKNIQYF. The CDR3 coding sequence is TGCAGCGTATGGGGCTCCGTTACATCTCGCACCAAAAACATTCAGTACTTC.

This clonotype was observed a few times. The gene calls are TRBV4-3 and TRBJ2-3; no definite D call. Germline lookup yields CDR1 LGHNA and CDR2 YSLEER. With 0 bases removed from V and 10 bases from J, the gap between germline ends came to 14 bases. The CDR3 loop spans 14 amino acids. The CDR3 DNA is TGCGCCAGCAGCCAAGATGGATCACCAGACGCGCAGTATTTT. Protein sequence: CASSQDGSPDAQYF.

This clonotype has at least ten counts. The chain is built from TRBV7-2 and TRBJ1-1; the D is unclear. The CDR3 has 13 residues. The V gene's germline CDR1 is SGHTA and CDR2 FQGNSA. Trimming left V 5 bases short and J 0 bases short, with 7 bases between. CDR3 amino acids: CASSAVLNTEAFF. The DNA for the CDR3 is TGTGCCAGCAGCGCGGTCCTGAACACTGAAGCTTTCTTT.

Written as DNA, the CDR3 is TGTGCCAGCAGTTCAGGGCCCGGCTCCTACGAGCAGTACGTC. It encodes CASSSGPGSYEQYV. This rearrangement joins TRBV27 to TRBJ2-7; a possible D gene is TRBD1 (5 bases). Deletions cut 4 bases from V and 0 bases from J, with 10 bases between. The germline CDR1 and CDR2 sequences are MNHEY and SMNVEV (reference sequence). There are 14 residues in the CDR3.

This clonotype was seen more than once but under ten times. The chain joins TRBV7-6 to TRBJ2-7; 9 bases match TRBD1. The germline V gene encodes CDR1 SGHVS and CDR2 FNYEAQ. After removal of 6 bases from V and 3 bases from J, the junction contained 12 bases not matched to a gene. This CDR3 contains 16 residues. CDR3 coding DNA: TGTGCCAGCAGTACAGGGGGGACAGGGCTACTCTACGAGCAGTACTTC. Amino acids: CASSTGGTGLLYEQYF.

The gene calls are TRBV6-2 or TRBV6-3 and TRBJ2-7, with D unclear. Per the germline V gene, CDR1 is MNHEY and CDR2 is SVGEGT. V lost 5 bases and J 2 bases, leaving 10 bases between the germline ends. The length of the CDR3 is 13 residues. CDR3 loop: CASSHGPTYEQYV. CDR3 coding DNA: TGTGCCAGCAGTCACGGACCGACCTACGAGCAGTACGTC.

In its sample, this clonotype was seen many times. The chain has TRBV7-8 and TRBJ1-6, with 9 bases lining up with TRBD1. J gave up 3 bases and V 5 bases, and 5 bases lay outside the gene matches. The CDR3 sequence is 16 residues long. In germline, CDR1 is SGHVS, CDR2 FQNEAQ. The CDR3 nucleotides read TGTGCCAGCAGCGACGGGACAGGGTACTATAATTCACCCCTCCACTTT. Its protein product is CASSDGTGYYNSPLHF.

The chain carries TRBV6-6 and TRBJ1-5; no reliable D call. V lost 2 bases and J 6 bases, leaving 14 bases between the germline ends. The CDR3 has 15 residues. Germline V gene data show CDR1 as MNHNY and CDR2 as SVGAGI (reference sequence). The CDR3 spells CASSYPDQSGQPQHF. DNA for the CDR3: TGTGCCAGCAGTTACCCGGATCAGTCGGGTCAGCCCCAGCATTTT.

The table lists this clonotype with a few counts. This chain joins TRBV6-2 or TRBV6-3 and TRBJ2-1; D remains unclear. Germline V CDR1 and CDR2: MNHEY, SVGEGT. Trimming took off 5 bases at V and 5 bases at J, with 10 bases between the two ends. The CDR3 is 13 residues long. Here the CDR3 DNA reads TGTGCCAGCAGTAACCCCTTTAACAATGAGCAGTTCTTC. It translates to CASSNPFNNEQFF.

J is TRBJ1-2 and V is TRBV20-1; D uncertain. Germline lookup yields CDR1 DFQATT and CDR2 SNEGSKA (reference sequence). V was shortened by 5 bases and J by 4 bases, with 11 bases between the two germline ends. CDR3 length: 12 amino acids. CDR3 nucleotide sequence: TGCAGTGCTTCTGGAACTTTCTATGGCTACACCTTC. Translated: CSASGTFYGYTF.

The V gene is TRBV11-2, the J gene TRBJ2-5; tentative D call: TRBD1 (5 bases). Between the trimmed V and J ends, which lost 1 base and 5 bases, there was a span of 17 bases. The CDR3 loop spans 16 amino acids. Germline V gene lookup returns CDR1 SGHAT and CDR2 FQNNGV. In DNA, the CDR3 is TGTGCCAGCAGCTTAGTGGGTCAGGGCGTTCGGGAGACCCAGTACTTC. It yields the protein CASSLVGQGVRETQYF.

The genes are TRBV6-5 and TRBJ1-1; TRBD1 agrees at 10 bases. Germline CDR1 reads MNHEY; CDR2 reads SVGAGI. V lost 2 bases to trimming and J lost 6 bases; unmatched junction nucleotides: 3. There are 14 residues in the CDR3. CDR3 bases: TGTGCCAGCAGTTACGGGACAGGGGTCTCTGAAGCTTTCTTT. It encodes CASSYGTGVSEAFF.

This clonotype was seen a handful of times. J is TRBJ2-1 and V is TRBV6-1; D is perhaps TRBD1 (6 bases). The V end was cut by 2 bases, the J end by 1 base, with 15 bases between. This CDR3 contains 17 residues. Germline V gene data show CDR1 as MNHNS and CDR2 as SASEGT. This CDR3 is CASSETPGHLSYNEQFF. The DNA of the CDR3 is TGTGCCAGCAGTGAAACCCCGGGACACTTATCCTACAATGAGCAGTTCTTC.

The V call is TRBV4-2, the J call TRBJ2-3, with a possible D match to TRBD1 (7 bases). Germline V gene sequence: CDR1 LGHNA, CDR2 YNFKEQ. There are 19 residues in the CDR3. Trimming pared 3 bases from V and 0 bases from J, leaving 22 bases between. CDR3 bases: TGTGCCAGCAGCCAGCGGGACAGACTCCTAGCACTTAGCACAGATACGCAGTATTTT. It is translated as CASSQRDRLLALSTDTQYF.